Reported below is one TCR beta chain. Its antigen remains unidentified. The PCR was carried out with 60 Vbeta primers and 13 Jbeta primers. Data came from immunoSEQ multiplex PCR; TCRdb stores just in-frame clones and leaves some out. In the table there are some 200,000 clones, roughly 78% of which are singletons. This record comes from a study of cytomegalovirus exposure and HLA in healthy donors. Points from the study as a whole: The study recorded over 150 TCR beta chains that were cytomegalovirus-associated. The authors later found HLA-associated TCR beta chains more clonally expanded than equally common others. In a later analysis, most CMV-associated TCR beta chains appeared HLA-restricted. CMV serostatus was the sole immune exposure information available.

The CDR3 runs 14 residues. Between the trimmed V and J ends, which lost 2 bases and 5 bases, there was a span of 13 bases. Germline V CDR1 and CDR2: SGHRS, YFSETQ. Material: PBMCs. The chain couples TRBV5-1 to TRBJ1-1; no reliable D call. The sequence was collected from a girl between 5 and 17 years old in good health and CMV-seropositive. CDR3 DNA: TGCGCCAGCAGCTTCAACAGTTTACTGACTGAAGCTTTCTTT. Encoded protein: CASSFNSLLTEAFF.